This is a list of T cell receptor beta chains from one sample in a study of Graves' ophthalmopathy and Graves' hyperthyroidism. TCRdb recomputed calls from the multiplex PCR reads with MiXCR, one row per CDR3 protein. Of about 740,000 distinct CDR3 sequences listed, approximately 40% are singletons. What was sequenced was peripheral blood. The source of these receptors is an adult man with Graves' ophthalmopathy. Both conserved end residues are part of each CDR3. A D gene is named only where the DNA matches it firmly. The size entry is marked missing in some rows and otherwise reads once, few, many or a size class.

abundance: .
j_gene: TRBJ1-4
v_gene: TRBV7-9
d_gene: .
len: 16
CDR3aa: CASSQSIRGPGEKLFF
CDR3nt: TGCGCCAGCAGCCAATCCATTAGGGGCCCAGGTGAAAAACTGTTTTTT

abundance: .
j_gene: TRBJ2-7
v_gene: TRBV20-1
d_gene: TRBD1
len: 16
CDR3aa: CSARDFRGTGAYEQYF
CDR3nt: TGCAGTGCTAGAGATTTCCGTGGGACAGGGGCCTACGAGCAGTACTTC

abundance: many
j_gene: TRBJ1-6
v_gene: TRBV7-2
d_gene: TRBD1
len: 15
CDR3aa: CASRQTGGTGSPLHF
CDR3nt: TGTGCCAGCAGACAGACAGGGGGCACAGGTTCACCCCTCCACTTT

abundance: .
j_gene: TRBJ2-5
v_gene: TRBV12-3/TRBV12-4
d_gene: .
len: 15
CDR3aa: CASRLTGTSQETQYF
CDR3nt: TGTGCCAGCAGGTTGACAGGGACTAGCCAAGAGACCCAGTACTTC

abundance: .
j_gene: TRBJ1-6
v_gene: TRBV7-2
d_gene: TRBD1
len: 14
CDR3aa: CASSTRDSGSPLHF
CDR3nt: TGTGCCAGCAGTACCCGGGACAGCGGTTCACCCCTCCACTTT

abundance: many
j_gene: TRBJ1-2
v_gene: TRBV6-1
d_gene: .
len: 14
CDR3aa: CASILTGAGYGYTF
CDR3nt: TGTGCCAGCATCCTTACAGGCGCGGGATATGGCTACACCTTC

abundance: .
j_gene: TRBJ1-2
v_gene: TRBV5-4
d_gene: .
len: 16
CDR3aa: CASSPLKRAGSDGYTF
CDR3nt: TGTGCCAGCAGCCCCCTTAAGCGCGCAGGCTCCGATGGCTACACCTTC

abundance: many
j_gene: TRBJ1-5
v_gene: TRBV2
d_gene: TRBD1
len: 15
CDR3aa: CASRAGGSSNQPQHF
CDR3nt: TGTGCCAGCAGAGCAGGGGGTTCTAGCAATCAGCCCCAGCATTTT

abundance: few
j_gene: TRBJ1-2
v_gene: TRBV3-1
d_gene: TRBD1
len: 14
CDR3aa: CASSMRGTGTYYTF
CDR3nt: TGTGCCAGCAGCATGAGAGGGACAGGGACCTACTACACCTTC

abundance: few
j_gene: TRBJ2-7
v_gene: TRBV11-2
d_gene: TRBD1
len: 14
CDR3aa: CASSLAGTVYEQYF
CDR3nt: TGTGCCAGCAGCTTAGCCGGGACAGTTTACGAGCAGTACTTC

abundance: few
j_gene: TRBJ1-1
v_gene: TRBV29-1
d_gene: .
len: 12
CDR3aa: CSARDGDTEAFF
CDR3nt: TGCAGTGCTAGAGATGGCGACACTGAAGCTTTCTTT

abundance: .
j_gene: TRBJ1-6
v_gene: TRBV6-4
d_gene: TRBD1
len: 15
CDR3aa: CASRTGQGIGSPLHF
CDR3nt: TGTGCCAGCAGGACGGGACAGGGAATTGGTTCACCCCTCCACTTT

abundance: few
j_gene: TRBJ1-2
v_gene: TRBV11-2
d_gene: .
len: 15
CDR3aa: CASSLGTDASYGYTF
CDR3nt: TGTGCCAGCAGCTTAGGGACAGATGCTTCTTATGGCTACACCTTC

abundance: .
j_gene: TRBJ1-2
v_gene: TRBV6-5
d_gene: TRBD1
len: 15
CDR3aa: CASSYQGGAGYGYTF
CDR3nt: TGTGCCAGCAGTTACCAGGGGGGCGCGGGCTATGGCTACACCTTC

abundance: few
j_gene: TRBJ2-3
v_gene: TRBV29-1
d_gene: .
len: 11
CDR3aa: CSGGDTDTQYF
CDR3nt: TGCAGCGGAGGGGACACAGATACGCAGTATTTT

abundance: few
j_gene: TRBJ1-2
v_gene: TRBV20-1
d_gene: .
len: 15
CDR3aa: CSAHLDGGTNYGYTF
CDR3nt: TGCAGTGCTCACCTTGACGGGGGTACTAACTATGGCTACACCTTC

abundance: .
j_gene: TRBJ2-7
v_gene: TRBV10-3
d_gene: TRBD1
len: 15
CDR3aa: CASRGGQGRLYEQYF
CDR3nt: TGTGCCTCAAGGGGGGGACAGGGGCGACTTTACGAGCAGTACTTC

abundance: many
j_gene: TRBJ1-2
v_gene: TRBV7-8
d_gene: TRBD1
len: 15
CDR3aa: CASSLGQGSDYGYTF
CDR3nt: TGTGCCAGCAGCCTCGGACAGGGTAGTGACTATGGCTACACCTTC

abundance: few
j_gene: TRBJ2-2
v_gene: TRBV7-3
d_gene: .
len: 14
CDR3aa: CASSLGRGVGELFF
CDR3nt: TGTGCCAGCAGCTTGGGGCGAGGCGTCGGGGAGCTGTTTTTT

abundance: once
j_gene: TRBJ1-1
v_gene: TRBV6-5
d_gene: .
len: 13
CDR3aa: CARSWGRNTEAFF
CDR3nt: TGTGCCCGCAGTTGGGGACGGAACACTGAAGCTTTCTTT

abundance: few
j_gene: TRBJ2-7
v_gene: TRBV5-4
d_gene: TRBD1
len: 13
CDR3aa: CASSQGQVYEQYF
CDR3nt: TGTGCCAGCAGCCAGGGACAGGTCTACGAGCAGTACTTC

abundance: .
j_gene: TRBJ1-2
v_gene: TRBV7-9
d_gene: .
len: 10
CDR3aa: CASSVEIYTF
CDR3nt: TGTGCCAGCAGCGTGGAGATCTACACCTTC

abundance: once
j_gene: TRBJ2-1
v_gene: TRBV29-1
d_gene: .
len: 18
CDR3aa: CSAGVGGAPLSSYNEQFF
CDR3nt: TGCAGCGCCGGGGTTGGGGGAGCACCCCTCAGCTCCTACAATGAGCAGTTCTTC

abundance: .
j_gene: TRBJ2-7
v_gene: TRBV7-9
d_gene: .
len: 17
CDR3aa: CASSLASRGLWSYEQYF
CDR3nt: TGTGCCAGCAGCTTGGCCAGCAGGGGATTATGGTCCTACGAGCAGTACTTC

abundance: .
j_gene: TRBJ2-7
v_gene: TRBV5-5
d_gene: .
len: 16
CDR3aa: CASSLGGTQNDYEQYF
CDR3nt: TGTGCCAGCAGCTTGGGCGGGACACAGAATGACTACGAGCAGTACTTC

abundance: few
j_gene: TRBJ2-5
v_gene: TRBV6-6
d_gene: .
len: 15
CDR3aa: CASKPSRWAGETQYF
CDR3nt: TGTGCCAGCAAACCCAGCCGGTGGGCCGGAGAGACCCAGTACTTC

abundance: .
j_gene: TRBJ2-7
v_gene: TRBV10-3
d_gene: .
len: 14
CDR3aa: CASSYSRDLLEQYF
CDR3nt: TGTGCCAGCAGTTATTCACGGGACCTCCTCGAGCAGTACTTC

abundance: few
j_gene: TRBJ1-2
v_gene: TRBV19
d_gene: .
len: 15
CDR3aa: CATTPSDVANYGYTF
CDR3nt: TGTGCCACCACTCCTTCGGATGTAGCTAACTATGGCTACACCTTC

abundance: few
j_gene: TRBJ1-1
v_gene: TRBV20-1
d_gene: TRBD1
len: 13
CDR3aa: CSARQGKATEAFF
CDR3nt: TGCAGTGCTCGACAGGGGAAAGCGACTGAAGCTTTCTTT

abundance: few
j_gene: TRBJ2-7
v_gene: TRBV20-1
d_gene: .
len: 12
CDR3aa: CSASWEGEEQYF
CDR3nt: TGCAGTGCTAGCTGGGAAGGCGAGGAGCAGTACTTC

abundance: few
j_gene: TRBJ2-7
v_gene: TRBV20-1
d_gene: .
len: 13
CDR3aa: CSATGPNPYEQYF
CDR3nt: TGCAGTGCAACGGGACCGAACCCCTACGAGCAGTACTTC

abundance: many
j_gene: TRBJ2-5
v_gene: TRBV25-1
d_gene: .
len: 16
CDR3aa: CASSPTPGAGAKTQYF
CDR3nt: TGTGCCAGCAGTCCCACCCCGGGAGCCGGGGCGAAGACCCAGTACTTC

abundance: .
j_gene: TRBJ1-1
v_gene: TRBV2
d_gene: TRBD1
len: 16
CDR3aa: CASSFPTDRGDTEAFF
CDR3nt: TGTGCCAGCAGTTTCCCTACCGACAGGGGGGACACTGAAGCTTTCTTT

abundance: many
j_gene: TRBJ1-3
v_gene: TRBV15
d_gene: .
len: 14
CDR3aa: CATSRDRTGNTIYF
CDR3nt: TGTGCCACCAGCAGAGATCGAACCGGAAACACCATATATTTT

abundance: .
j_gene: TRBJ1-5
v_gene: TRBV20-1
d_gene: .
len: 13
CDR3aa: CSATRTVNQPQHF
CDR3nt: TGCAGTGCTACCCGGACGGTTAATCAGCCCCAGCATTTT

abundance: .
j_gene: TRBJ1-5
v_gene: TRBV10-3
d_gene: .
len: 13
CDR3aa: CASRESGNQPQHF
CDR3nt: TGTGCCAGCAGGGAGTCGGGCAATCAGCCCCAGCATTTT

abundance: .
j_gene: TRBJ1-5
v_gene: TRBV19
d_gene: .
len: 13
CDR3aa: CAWSSRSDQPQHF
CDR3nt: TGTGCCTGGAGTAGCAGGTCCGATCAGCCCCAGCATTTT

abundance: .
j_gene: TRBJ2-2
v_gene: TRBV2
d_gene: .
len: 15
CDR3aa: CAHNPGKGGTGELFF
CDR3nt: TGTGCCCACAACCCCGGAAAGGGCGGCACCGGGGAGCTGTTTTTT

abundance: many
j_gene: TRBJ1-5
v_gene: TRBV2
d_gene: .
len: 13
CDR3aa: CASSEGGNQPQHF
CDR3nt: TGTGCCAGCAGTGAAGGCGGCAATCAGCCCCAGCATTTT

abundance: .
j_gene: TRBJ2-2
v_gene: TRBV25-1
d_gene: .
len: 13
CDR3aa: CASSDRLTGELFF
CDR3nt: TGTGCCAGCAGTGATCGCCTTACCGGGGAGCTGTTTTTT

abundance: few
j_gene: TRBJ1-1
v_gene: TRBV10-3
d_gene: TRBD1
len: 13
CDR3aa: CASSDGTGTEAFF
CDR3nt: TGTGCCAGCAGTGATGGGACAGGCACTGAAGCTTTCTTT

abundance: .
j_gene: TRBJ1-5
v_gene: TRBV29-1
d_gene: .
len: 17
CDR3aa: CSVGHICSARAGVPQHF
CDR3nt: .

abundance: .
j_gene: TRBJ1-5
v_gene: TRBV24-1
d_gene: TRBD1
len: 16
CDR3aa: CATSDPGTGTEQPQHF
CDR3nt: TGTGCCACCAGTGACCCAGGGACAGGGACGGAACAGCCCCAGCATTTT

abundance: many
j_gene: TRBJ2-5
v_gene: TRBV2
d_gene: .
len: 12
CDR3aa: CASSEAVETQYF
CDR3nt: TGTGCCAGCAGTGAGGCTGTGGAGACCCAGTACTTC

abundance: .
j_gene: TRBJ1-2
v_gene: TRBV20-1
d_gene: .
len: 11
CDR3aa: CSASTADGYTF
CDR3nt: TGCAGTGCTTCGACAGCAGATGGCTACACCTTC

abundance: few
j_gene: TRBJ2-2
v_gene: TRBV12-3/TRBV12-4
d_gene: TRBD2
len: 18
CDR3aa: CASSYSSSGSRGTGELFF
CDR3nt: TGTGCCAGCAGTTACTCGTCTAGCGGGAGTCGCGGCACCGGGGAGCTGTTTTTT

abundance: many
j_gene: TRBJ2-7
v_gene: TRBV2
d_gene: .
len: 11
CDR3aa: CASNRDYEQYF
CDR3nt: TGTGCCAGCAATCGAGACTACGAGCAGTACTTC

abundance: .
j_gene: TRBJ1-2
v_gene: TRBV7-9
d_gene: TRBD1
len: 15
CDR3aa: CASSLTGQGDYGYTF
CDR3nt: TGTGCCAGCAGCTTAACGGGACAGGGAGACTATGGCTACACCTTC

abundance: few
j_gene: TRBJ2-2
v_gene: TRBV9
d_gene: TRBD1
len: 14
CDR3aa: CASSGTGSRRELFF
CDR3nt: TGTGCCAGCAGCGGGACAGGGTCTCGCCGGGAGCTGTTTTTT

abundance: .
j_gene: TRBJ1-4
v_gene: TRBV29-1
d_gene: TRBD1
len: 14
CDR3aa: CSVDPGQGNEKLFF
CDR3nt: TGCAGCGTGGATCCGGGACAGGGTAACGAAAAACTGTTTTTT

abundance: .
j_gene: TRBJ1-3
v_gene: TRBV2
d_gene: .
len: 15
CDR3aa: CASSYGAHSGNTIYF
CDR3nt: TGTGCCAGCAGTTACGGGGCTCACTCTGGAAACACCATATATTTT

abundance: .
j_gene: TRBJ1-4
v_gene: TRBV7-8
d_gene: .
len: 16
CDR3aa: CASSQQGEGAYEKLFF
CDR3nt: TGTGCCAGCAGCCAACAAGGGGAGGGAGCCTATGAAAAACTGTTTTTT

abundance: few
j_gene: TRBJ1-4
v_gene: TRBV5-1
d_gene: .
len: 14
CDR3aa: CASTTGTRDEKLFF
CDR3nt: TGCGCCAGTACGACCGGGACAAGAGATGAAAAACTGTTTTTT